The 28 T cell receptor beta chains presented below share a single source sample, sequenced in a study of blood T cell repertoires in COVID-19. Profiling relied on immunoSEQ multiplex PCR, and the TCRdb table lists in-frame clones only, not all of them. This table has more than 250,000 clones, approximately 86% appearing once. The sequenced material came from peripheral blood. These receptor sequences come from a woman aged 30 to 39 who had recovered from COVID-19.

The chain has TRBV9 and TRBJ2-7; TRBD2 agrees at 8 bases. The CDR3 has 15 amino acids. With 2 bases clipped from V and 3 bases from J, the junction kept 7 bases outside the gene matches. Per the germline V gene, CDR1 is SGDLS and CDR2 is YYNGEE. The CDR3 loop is CASSVSAGDYYEQYF. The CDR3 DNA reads TGTGCCAGCAGCGTCTCAGCGGGAGACTACTACGAGCAGTACTTC.

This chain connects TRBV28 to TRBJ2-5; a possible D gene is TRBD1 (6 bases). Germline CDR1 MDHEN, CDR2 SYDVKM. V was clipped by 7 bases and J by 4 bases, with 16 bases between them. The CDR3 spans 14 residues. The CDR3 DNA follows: TGTGCCAGCAACAAACCGGGACAACGAGAGACCCAGTACTTC. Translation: CASNKPGQRETQYF.

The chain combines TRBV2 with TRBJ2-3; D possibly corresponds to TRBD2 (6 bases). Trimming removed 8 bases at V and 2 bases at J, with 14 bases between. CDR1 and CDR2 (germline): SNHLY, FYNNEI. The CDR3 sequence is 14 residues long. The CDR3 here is CASGGMPPTDTQYF. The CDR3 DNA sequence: TGTGCCAGCGGGGGGATGCCCCCCACAGATACGCAGTATTTT.

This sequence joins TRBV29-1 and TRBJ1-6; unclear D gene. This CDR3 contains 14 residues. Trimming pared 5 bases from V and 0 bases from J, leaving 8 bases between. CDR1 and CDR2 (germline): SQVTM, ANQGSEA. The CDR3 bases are TGCAGCGTTAGGAGTAACTCCTATAATTCACCCCTCCACTTT. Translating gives CSVRSNSYNSPLHF.

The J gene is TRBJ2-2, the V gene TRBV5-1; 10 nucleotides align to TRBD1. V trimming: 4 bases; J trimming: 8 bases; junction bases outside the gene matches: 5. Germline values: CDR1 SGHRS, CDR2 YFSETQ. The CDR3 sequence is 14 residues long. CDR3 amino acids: CASSGGQGDGELFF. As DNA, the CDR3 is TGCGCCAGCAGCGGCGGACAGGGGGATGGGGAGCTGTTTTTT.

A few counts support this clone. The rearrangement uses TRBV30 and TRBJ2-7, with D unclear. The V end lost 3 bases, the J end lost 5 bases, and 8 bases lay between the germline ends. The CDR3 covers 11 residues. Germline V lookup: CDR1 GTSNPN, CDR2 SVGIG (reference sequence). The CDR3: CAWRNYHEQYF. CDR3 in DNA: TGTGCCTGGAGGAACTACCACGAGCAGTACTTC.

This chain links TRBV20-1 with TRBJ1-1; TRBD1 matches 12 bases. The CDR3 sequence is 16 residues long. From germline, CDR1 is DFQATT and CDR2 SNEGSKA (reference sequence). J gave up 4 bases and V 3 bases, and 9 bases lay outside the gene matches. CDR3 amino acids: CSASGTGGRLSTEAFF. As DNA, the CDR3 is TGCAGTGCTAGTGGGACAGGGGGCCGGTTAAGCACTGAAGCTTTCTTT.

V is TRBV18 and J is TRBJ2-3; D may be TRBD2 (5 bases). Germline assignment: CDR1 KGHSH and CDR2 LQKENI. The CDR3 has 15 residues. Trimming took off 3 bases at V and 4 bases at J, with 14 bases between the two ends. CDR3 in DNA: TGTGCCAGCTCACCCCCCGGAGGCGGCGCAGATACGCAGTATTTT. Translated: CASSPPGGGADTQYF.

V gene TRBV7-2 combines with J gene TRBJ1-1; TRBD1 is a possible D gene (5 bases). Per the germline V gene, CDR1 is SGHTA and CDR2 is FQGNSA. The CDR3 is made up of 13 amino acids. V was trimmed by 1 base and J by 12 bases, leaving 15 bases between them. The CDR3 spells CASSLEWGLETFF. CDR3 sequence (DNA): TGTGCCAGCAGCTTAGAGTGGGGACTCGAGACTTTCTTT.

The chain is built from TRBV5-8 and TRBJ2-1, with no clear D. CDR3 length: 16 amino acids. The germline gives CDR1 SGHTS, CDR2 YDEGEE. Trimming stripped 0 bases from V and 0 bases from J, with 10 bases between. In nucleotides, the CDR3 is TGTGCCAGCAGCTTGGAACTGGGCGTCTCCTACAATGAGCAGTTCTTC. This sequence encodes CASSLELGVSYNEQFF.

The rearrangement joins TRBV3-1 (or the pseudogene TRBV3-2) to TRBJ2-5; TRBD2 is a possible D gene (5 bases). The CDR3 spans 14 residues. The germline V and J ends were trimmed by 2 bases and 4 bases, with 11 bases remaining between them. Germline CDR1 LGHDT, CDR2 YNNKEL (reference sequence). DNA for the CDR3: TGTGCCAGCAGCCAATCCGGGAACGGAGAGACCCAGTACTTC. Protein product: CASSQSGNGETQYF.

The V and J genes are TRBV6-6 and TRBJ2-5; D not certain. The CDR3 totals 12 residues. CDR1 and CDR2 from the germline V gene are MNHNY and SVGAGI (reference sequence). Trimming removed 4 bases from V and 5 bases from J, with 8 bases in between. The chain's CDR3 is CASSFPLETQYF. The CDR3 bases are TGTGCCAGCAGTTTCCCACTGGAGACCCAGTACTTC.

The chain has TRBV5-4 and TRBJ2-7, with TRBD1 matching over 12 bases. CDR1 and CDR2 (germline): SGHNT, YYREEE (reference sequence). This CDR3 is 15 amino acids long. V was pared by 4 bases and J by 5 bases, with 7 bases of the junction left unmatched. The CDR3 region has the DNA TGTGCCAGCAGCGTTGGGACAGGGGGCCACGACGAGCAGTACTTC. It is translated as CASSVGTGGHDEQYF.

CDR3 DNA sequence: TGTGCCAGCAGCTTGGGACAGGCATACACTGAAGCTTTCTTT. Translating it yields CASSLGQAYTEAFF. The rearrangement links TRBV5-6 to TRBJ1-1; TRBD1 might be the D (6 bases). V lost 0 bases and J lost 3, with 9 bases in between. The CDR3 contains 14 residues. Germline V gives CDR1 SGHDT, CDR2 YYEEEE.

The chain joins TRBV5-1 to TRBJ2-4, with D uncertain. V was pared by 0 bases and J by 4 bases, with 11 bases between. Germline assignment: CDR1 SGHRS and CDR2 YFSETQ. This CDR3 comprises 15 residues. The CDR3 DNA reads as TGCGCCAGCAGCTTGGATGCCCCTAAAAAAAACATTCAGTACTTC. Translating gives CASSLDAPKKNIQYF.

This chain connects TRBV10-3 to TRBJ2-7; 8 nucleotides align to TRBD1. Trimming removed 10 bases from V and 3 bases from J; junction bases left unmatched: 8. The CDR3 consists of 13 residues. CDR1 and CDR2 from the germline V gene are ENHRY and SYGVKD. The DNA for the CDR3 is TGTGCCAGCGTACCAGGACAGGGCTACGAGCAGTACTTC. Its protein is CASVPGQGYEQYF.

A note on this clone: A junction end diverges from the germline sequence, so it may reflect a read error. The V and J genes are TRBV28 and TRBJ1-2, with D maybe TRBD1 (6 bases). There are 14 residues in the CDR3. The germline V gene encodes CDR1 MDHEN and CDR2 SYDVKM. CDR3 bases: TGTGCCAGTAGTTTAGGGGGAGGGTTGAATGGCTACACCTTC. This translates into CASSLGGGLNGYTF.

The CDR3 loop is CASSTGTSGRSHEQFF. The CDR3 nucleotides are TGTGCCAGCAGCACCGGGACTAGCGGGAGGTCCCATGAGCAGTTCTTC. V is TRBV5-4 and J is TRBJ2-1, with 15 bases that match TRBD2. Germline-derived CDR1 and CDR2 are SGHNT and YYREEE (reference sequence). The CDR3 is 16 residues long. Trimming removed 4 bases from V and 8 bases from J; junction bases left unmatched: 7.

For the CDR3, the DNA is TGTGCCAGCAGCGAAGGGCCAGCGGGAGGGACCTACGAGCAGTACTTC. Protein: CASSEGPAGGTYEQYF. The gene calls are TRBV7-3 and TRBJ2-7; 10 bases line up with TRBD2. CDR3 length: 16 residues. V was clipped by 5 bases and J by 2 bases; unmatched bases: 9. CDR1 is SGHTA, CDR2 FQGTGA, per germline.

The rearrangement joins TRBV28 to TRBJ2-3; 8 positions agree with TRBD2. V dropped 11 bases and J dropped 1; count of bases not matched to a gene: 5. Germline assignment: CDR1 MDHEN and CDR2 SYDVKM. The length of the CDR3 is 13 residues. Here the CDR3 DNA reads TGTGCCGCAGCCGGGGGGGGCACAGATACGCAGTATTTT. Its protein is CAAAGGGTDTQYF. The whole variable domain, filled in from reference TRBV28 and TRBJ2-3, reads DVKVTQSSRYLVKRTGEKVFLECVQDMDHENMFWYRQDPGLGLRLIYFSYDVKMKEKGDIPEGYSVSREKKERFSLILESASTNQTSMYLCAAAGGGTDTQYFGPGTRLTVL.

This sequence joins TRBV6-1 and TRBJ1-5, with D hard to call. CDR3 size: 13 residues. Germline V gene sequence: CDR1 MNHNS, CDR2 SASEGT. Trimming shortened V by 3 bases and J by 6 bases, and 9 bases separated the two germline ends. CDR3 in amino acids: CASSDVGTQPQHF. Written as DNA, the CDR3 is TGTGCCAGCAGTGATGTGGGCACTCAGCCCCAGCATTTT.

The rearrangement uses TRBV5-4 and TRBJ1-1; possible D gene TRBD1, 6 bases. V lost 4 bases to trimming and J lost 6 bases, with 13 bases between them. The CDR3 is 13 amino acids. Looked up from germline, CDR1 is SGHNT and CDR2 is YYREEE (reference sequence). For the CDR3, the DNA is TGTGCCAGCAGCCGGGACGGACAGTCTGAAGCTTTCTTT. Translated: CASSRDGQSEAFF.

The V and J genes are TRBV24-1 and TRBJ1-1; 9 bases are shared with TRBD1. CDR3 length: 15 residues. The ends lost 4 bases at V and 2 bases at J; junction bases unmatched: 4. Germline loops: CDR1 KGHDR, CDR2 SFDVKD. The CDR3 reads CATSETTGGNTEAFF. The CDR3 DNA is TGTGCCACCAGTGAGACGACAGGGGGAAACACTGAAGCTTTCTTT.

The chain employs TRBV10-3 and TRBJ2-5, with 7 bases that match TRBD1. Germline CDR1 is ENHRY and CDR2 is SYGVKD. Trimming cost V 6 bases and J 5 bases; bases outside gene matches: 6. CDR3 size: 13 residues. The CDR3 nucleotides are TGTGCCATCAGGGTAGGGGGCGAGGAGACCCAGTACTTC. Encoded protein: CAIRVGGEETQYF.

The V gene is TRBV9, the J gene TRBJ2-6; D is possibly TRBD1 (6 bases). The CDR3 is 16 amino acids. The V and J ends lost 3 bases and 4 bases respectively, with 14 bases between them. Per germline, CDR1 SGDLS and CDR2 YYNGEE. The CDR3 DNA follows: TGTGCCAGCAGCGCCCCCCCAGGGGCCGGGGCCAACGTCCTGACTTTC. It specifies CASSAPPGAGANVLTF.

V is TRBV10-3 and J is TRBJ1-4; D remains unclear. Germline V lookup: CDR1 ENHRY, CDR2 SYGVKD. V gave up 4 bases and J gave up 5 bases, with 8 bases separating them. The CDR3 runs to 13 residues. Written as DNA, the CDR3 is TGTGCCATCAGTGGCGGAGGGAATGAAAAACTGTTTTTT. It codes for CAISGGGNEKLFF.

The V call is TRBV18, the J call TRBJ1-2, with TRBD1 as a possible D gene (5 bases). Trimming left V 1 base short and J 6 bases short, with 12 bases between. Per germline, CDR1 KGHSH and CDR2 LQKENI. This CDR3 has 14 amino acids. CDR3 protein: CASSPRRGADGYTF. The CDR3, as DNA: TGTGCCAGCTCACCACGAAGGGGCGCGGATGGCTACACCTTC.

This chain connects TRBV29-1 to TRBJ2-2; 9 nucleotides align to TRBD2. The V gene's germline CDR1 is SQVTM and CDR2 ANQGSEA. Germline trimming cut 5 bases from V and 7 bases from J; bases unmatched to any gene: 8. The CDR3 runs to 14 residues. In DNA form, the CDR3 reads TGCAGCGTTTCGCCTAGCGGGGATATCGGGGAGCTGTTTTTT. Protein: CSVSPSGDIGELFF.